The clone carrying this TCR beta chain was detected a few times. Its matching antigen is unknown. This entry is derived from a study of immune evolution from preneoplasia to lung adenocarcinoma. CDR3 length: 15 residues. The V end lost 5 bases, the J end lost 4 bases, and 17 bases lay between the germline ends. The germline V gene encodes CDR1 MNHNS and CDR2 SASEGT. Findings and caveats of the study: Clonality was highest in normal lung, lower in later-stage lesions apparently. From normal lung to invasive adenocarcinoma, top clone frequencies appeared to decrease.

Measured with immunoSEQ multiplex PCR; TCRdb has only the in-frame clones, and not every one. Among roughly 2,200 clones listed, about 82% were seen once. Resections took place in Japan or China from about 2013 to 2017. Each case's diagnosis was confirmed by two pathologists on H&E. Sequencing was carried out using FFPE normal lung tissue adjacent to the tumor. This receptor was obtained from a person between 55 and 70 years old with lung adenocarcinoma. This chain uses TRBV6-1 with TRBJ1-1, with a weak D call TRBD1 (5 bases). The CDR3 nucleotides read TGTGCCAGCAGTCCCAAGGGAGGGGCGGGCACTGAAGCTTTCTTT. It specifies CASSPKGGAGTEAFF.